The T cell receptor (beta chain) under discussion was sequenced for a study of Ad26.COV2.S vaccination and SARS-CoV-2 variants. The CDR3 runs 15 residues. V was cut by 0 bases and J by 0 bases, with 7 bases left in between. Germline loops: CDR1 SGDLS, CDR2 YYNGEE. Assay used: immunoSEQ multiplex PCR; TCRdb lists only in-frame clones, some missing. The data show around 320,000 clones, around 90% seen once. Treatment: 15 to 20 received Ad26.COV2.S at low or high dose, single or two shots; roughly five received placebo; per-sample allocation not given. Specimen acquisition occurred on day 63 following the initial vaccine or placebo injection.

The material was peripheral blood, obtained in a trial of Ad26.COV2.S vaccine versus placebo. This chain links TRBV9 with TRBJ1-3, with D hard to call. This TCR was sampled from a person aged 18 to 65 who received the Ad26.COV2.S COVID-19 vaccine or a placebo. As DNA, the CDR3 is TGTGCCAGCAGCGTAGACAGCGCCTCTGGAAACACCATATATTTT. This sequence encodes CASSVDSASGNTIYF.